This T cell receptor (beta chain) came from a study of spatial heterogeneity in lung cancer. Study-level information: Combinations of a unique TCR and a UMI were tallied in raw reads, and on average each appeared more than ten times.

The time point was: sample taken at primary tumor resection. Tumor, nontumor lung or frozen PBMC supplied whole RNA that was sequenced unsorted. This clonotype showed up many times. The antigen remains undetermined. This beta chain lies outside the target of a library built for alpha chains; its clone size means little. The CDR3 is 15 residues long. Trimming left V 6 bases short and J 3 bases short, with 14 bases between. Germline V CDR1 and CDR2: LGHDT, YNNKEL (reference sequence). Study-level points and caveats: Nonsynonymous mutations, ubiquitous and regional, were tracked respectively by counts of ubiquitous and regional expanded TCRs. How many expanded intratumoral alpha and beta TCRs were present tracked the tumor mutation count, which was a count of nonsynonymous mutations.

Every molecule of TCR cDNA had its own unique molecular identifier. TCRdb called the 5' RACE reads again in MiXCR, with one record for every CDR3 protein. The repertoire holds approximately 15,000 distinct CDR3 sequences, with around 5% as singletons. This rearrangement joins TRBV3-1 to TRBJ1-4; D gene ambiguous. This specimen consisted of lung tumor tissue, obtained at surgery. This TCR was recovered from a female donor with early-stage non-small cell lung cancer. The CDR3 nucleotides read TGTGCCAGCAGTCCTATGCAAGCCCCTAATGAAAAACTGTTTTTT. Translating gives CASSPMQAPNEKLFF.